Sample share makes the clone carrying this T cell receptor beta chain medium-sized (0.01 to 0.1%). Its target is not known. This record comes from a study of HIV-infected patients and healthy controls. Whole-study results and caveats: CDR3 sharing between individuals was lower in HIV-infected patients than in healthy controls.

Follow-up blood was drawn about 14 weeks, roughly three months, after antiretroviral therapy began. Whole blood was used without fractionation, so all unsorted peripheral T cells were included. Reverse transcription used 450 to 650 ng RNA and constant-region primers for alpha and beta. Each of the alpha and beta chains got its own library through chain-specific third strand synthesis with indices. MiXCR, run by TCRdb on the 5' RACE reads, gives a single entry per CDR3 protein. The sample has more than 4,500 distinct CDR3 sequences; roughly 20% are singletons. Source: blood, taken during antiretroviral therapy. The receptor was derived from an adult with HIV infection.

CDR3 sequence (DNA): TGTGCCAGCAGTCCACTGGGACAGAGGTACAATGAGCAGTTCTTC. Amino acid sequence: CASSPLGQRYNEQFF. The V and J genes are TRBV6-2 or TRBV6-3 and TRBJ2-1, with TRBD1 matching over 7 bases. The CDR3 covers 15 residues. Germline values: CDR1 MNHEY, CDR2 SVGEGT. Trimming took 5 bases from V and 4 from J; bases not matched to a gene: 8.